The rows below give T cell receptor beta chains drawn from one sample of a study of shared clonotypes between healthy human individuals. Assay: immunoSEQ multiplex PCR; the TCRdb copy retains only in-frame clones and omits some. The sample lists 2.3 million or so clones; over 90% were seen once. The sequenced sample was naive CD4+ T cells from PBMCs. Source of these receptors: a young man in good health. Some clones in this sample may be carry-over from other donors' samples. Both conserved end residues are part of each CDR3. A D gene is named only where the DNA matches it firmly. Part of the rows lack a size; the others show once, few, many or a class for expanded clones.

v_call,clone_size,j_call,d_call,cdr3_nt,cdr3_aa
TRBV4-1,.,TRBJ2-1,.,TGCGCCAGCAGCCCGGTCGTTATAGATGAGCAGTTCTTC,CASSPVVIDEQFF
TRBV6-1,.,TRBJ2-1,.,TGTGCCAGCAGTGAGGGGTCAGGGTCGGGCAATGAGCAGTTCTTC,CASSEGSGSGNEQFF
TRBV2,.,TRBJ2-3,TRBD2,TGTGCCAGCAGTGACGAGGGAGGGGGCACAGATACGCAGTATTTT,CASSDEGGGTDTQYF
TRBV5-1,.,TRBJ2-1,.,TGCGCCAGCAGCTGGCCCGGGACGGCAAGTGATCGGTTCTTC,CASSWPGTASDRFF
TRBV27,.,TRBJ1-3,.,TGTGCCAGCAGACCGACAGCTGGAAACACCATATATTTT,CASRPTAGNTIYF
TRBV7-9,.,TRBJ1-2,.,TGTGCCAGCAGCTTAGGACAGTACTATGGCTACACCTTC,CASSLGQYYGYTF
TRBV5-1,.,TRBJ1-2,.,TGCGCCAGCACCTCCTCCGGGGGGGCGGATGGCTACACCTTC,CASTSSGGADGYTF
TRBV7-9,.,TRBJ2-2,TRBD2,TGTGCCAGCAGCTCCGGAGCGGGAGGAGGCACCGGGGAGCTGTTTTTT,CASSSGAGGGTGELFF
TRBV29-1,.,TRBJ2-5,.,TGCAGCGTTCTTGTCCCGGGACGGGCCCGGGGGACCCAGTACTTC,CSVLVPGRARGTQYF
TRBV15,.,TRBJ2-7,.,TGTGCCACCAGCGGGGTAGGGTACGAGCAGTACTTC,CATSGVGYEQYF
TRBV30,.,TRBJ2-3,TRBD1,TGTGCCTGGAGCCGGGACAGGGCAGATACGCAGTATTTT,CAWSRDRADTQYF
TRBV5-1,.,TRBJ1-2,TRBD1,TGCGCCAGCAGCTTGGGGACAGGGGGCATTTGGAATGGCTACACCTTC,CASSLGTGGIWNGYTF
TRBV28,once,TRBJ2-1,.,TGTGCCAGCAGTTTAAAGCCCCCGAGGAATGAGCAGTTCTTC,CASSLKPPRNEQFF
TRBV19,few,TRBJ1-5,.,TGTGCCAGTAGTGGGTACAGGGTTGGGGGCGGCCAGCATTTT,CASSGYRVGGGQHF
TRBV5-1,.,TRBJ2-2,TRBD1,TGCGCCAGCAGCCAACGGGACAGGGGGACCGGGGAGCTGTTTTTT,CASSQRDRGTGELFF
TRBV4-2,once,TRBJ1-5,.,TGTGCCAGCAGCCAAGATCAGGGCCAGGGCGGTCAGCCCCAGCATTTT,CASSQDQGQGGQPQHF
TRBV7-2,.,TRBJ2-7,TRBD2,TGTGCCAGCAGCCCTCGACTAGCGGGTAACTACGAGCAGTACTTC,CASSPRLAGNYEQYF
TRBV5-1,.,TRBJ2-2,TRBD2,TGCGCCAGCAGCTTTACTAGCGGGAGTACAGACACCGGGGAGCTGTTTTTT,CASSFTSGSTDTGELFF
TRBV5-1,.,TRBJ2-5,.,TGCGCCAGCAGCTTGGATCGGGAGACCCAGTACTTC,CASSLDRETQYF
TRBV10-3,once,TRBJ1-5,.,TGTGCCATCAGTGGGGGAGGCAATCAGCCCCAGCATTTT,CAISGGGNQPQHF
TRBV15,once,TRBJ2-1,TRBD2,TGTGCCACCAGCAGAGTTAAGCGGGAGGGGGACAATGAGCAGTTCTTC,CATSRVKREGDNEQFF
TRBV6-6,.,TRBJ2-7,TRBD1,TGTGCCAGCAGTTACTTGGCAGGGGGCGCGGACGAGCAGTACTTC,CASSYLAGGADEQYF
TRBV7-8,.,TRBJ1-3,.,TGTGCCAGCAGCCGAGAGCCGGACAGCTCTGGAAACACCATATATTTT,CASSREPDSSGNTIYF
TRBV28,.,TRBJ1-2,.,TGTGCCAGCACCTCCATCGCGGGGCCAGGGTACTTGAGCTATGGCTACACCTTC,CASTSIAGPGYLSYGYTF
TRBV7-8,.,TRBJ1-2,.,TGTGCCAGCAGCTCTCAGGAATTGCTCTATGGCTACACCTTC,CASSSQELLYGYTF
TRBV28,.,TRBJ2-6,TRBD2,TGTGCCAGCAGTAATCCTCCGGGACTAGCGGCTTCTGGGGCCAACGTCCTGACTTTC,CASSNPPGLAASGANVLTF
TRBV28,once,TRBJ2-1,TRBD1,TGTGCCAGCAGTTTAAGCCAGGGGGCATATAATGAGCAGTTCTTC,CASSLSQGAYNEQFF
TRBV28,.,TRBJ1-2,TRBD1,TGTGCCAGCAGTCGAGGACAGGGCGGCTATGGCTACACCTTC,CASSRGQGGYGYTF
TRBV2,once,TRBJ2-1,TRBD2,TGTGCCAGCAATCTAGCGGGAGTAGGCGATGAGCAGTTCTTC,CASNLAGVGDEQFF
TRBV7-3,.,TRBJ2-1,TRBD2,TGTGCCAGCAGCTCCGGGACTAGTCCCAATGAGCAGTTCTTC,CASSSGTSPNEQFF
TRBV9,.,TRBJ2-1,.,TGTGCCAGCTCCACCTACCCGGAAGGTCCCGATGAGCAGTTCTTC,CASSTYPEGPDEQFF
TRBV18,.,TRBJ1-1,.,TGTGCCAGCTCACCTTTAGGCATTTCGAACACTGAAGCTTTCTTT,CASSPLGISNTEAFF
TRBV7-2,.,TRBJ2-7,.,TGTGCCAGCAGCGTACTCCCCCCGAGGTCAGGCGGTGACGAGCAGTACTTC,CASSVLPPRSGGDEQYF
TRBV5-8,.,TRBJ2-1,.,TGTGCCAGCAGCTTGTCCAGGGGCCGCCCCCGCTCCTACAATGAGCAGTTCTTC,CASSLSRGRPRSYNEQFF
TRBV5-1,.,TRBJ2-1,TRBD2,TGCGCCAGCAGCTCCCTTGGTGTAGCGGGAGGGTATGAGCAGTTCTTC,CASSSLGVAGGYEQFF
TRBV18,once,TRBJ2-1,.,TGTGCCAGCTCACCCACAGTGAACAATGAGGGGCAGTTCTTC,CASSPTVNNEGQFF
TRBV18,.,TRBJ2-1,.,TGTGCCAGCTCACCAAATACTCAGGCCCTCCAGGATGAGCAGTTCTTC,CASSPNTQALQDEQFF
TRBV9,.,TRBJ2-7,.,TGTGCCAGCAGCGCTCAGGGGAGAGGCTACGAGCAGTACTTC,CASSAQGRGYEQYF
TRBV5-1,.,TRBJ1-3,.,TGCGCCAGCAGCCTGACGGGTTACTCTGGAAACACCATATATTTT,CASSLTGYSGNTIYF
TRBV9,.,TRBJ2-2,TRBD1,TGTGCCAGCAGCGTTCAGACAGGGGATAACGGGGAGCTGTTTTTT,CASSVQTGDNGELFF
TRBV10-3,few,TRBJ2-2,.,TGTGCCATCAGTGAAACCGGGGAGCTGTTTTTT,CAISETGELFF
TRBV7-2,.,TRBJ2-1,TRBD2,TGTGCCAGCAGCCGAATAGCGGGAGGGTACAATGAGCAGTTCTTC,CASSRIAGGYNEQFF
TRBV5-1,once,TRBJ1-2,.,TGCGCCAGCAGCTTGACCGGGGCGCTACGTGGCTACACCTTC,CASSLTGALRGYTF
TRBV6-6,.,TRBJ2-6,.,TGTGCCAGCAGCCAGGGGGGGGCTGGGGCCAACGTCCTGACTTTC,CASSQGGAGANVLTF
TRBV28,.,TRBJ2-3,TRBD1,TGTGCCAGCAACAAAGCAGGGGGCTACACAGATACGCAGTATTTT,CASNKAGGYTDTQYF
TRBV6-5,.,TRBJ1-2,TRBD1,TGTGCCAGCAGTAGACAGGGGGCGCAAGGCTACACCTTC,CASSRQGAQGYTF
TRBV5-1,.,TRBJ2-3,.,TGCGCCAGCAGCTTGGGACGGTCCGACGGCACAGATACGCAGTATTTT,CASSLGRSDGTDTQYF
TRBV6-6,.,TRBJ2-7,.,TGTGCCAGCAGTTACCTCAGCCTCTCCTACGAGCAGTACTTC,CASSYLSLSYEQYF